This TCR beta chain was sequenced in a study of B cell selection in AIRE deficiency. General study points: Patient Tconv cells held roughly 28% of Treg sequences shared by healthy donors.

In the source study's methods: Patients' Tregs yielded about 5.65x10^4 distinct TCRbeta sequences; donors' more than 95,000. TCRdb's table, derived via immunoSEQ multiplex PCR, lists solely in-frame clones and lacks some. V, J and clone size reflect that table, while D and trimming were determined from the DNA. In the table there are some 14,000 clones, around 93% of which are singletons. The regulatory T cell sort gate was CD4+CD25hiCD127low/negative. Details on this clone: Its target is unknown.

Germline lookup yields CDR1 ENHRY and CDR2 SYGVKD. The CDR3 runs to 12 residues. Trimming shortened V by 8 bases and J by 2 bases, and 9 bases separated the two germline ends. The gene calls are TRBV10-3 and TRBJ1-2, with D perhaps TRBD1 (6 bases). This clonotype originated in a human donor with AIRE deficiency. The sample was Tregs sorted from PBMCs. The CDR3 protein is CAIAQGNYGYTF. The CDR3 DNA sequence: TGTGCCATCGCACAGGGAAACTATGGCTACACCTTC.